This is a list of T cell receptor beta chains from one sample in a study of blood T cell repertoires in COVID-19. Using immunoSEQ multiplex PCR, the repertoire was profiled, and TCRdb retains in-frame clones only, with some absent. The table shows 270,000 or so clones, with approximately 91% occurring only once. Material for sequencing was PBMCs or T cells enriched from blood (not recorded which). The source of these receptors is a woman in her 40s with acute COVID-19. Both conserved end residues are part of each CDR3. Each record gives: J gene, D gene, V gene, clone size, CDR3 protein, CDR3 DNA. A D gene is named only where the DNA matches it firmly. Not all rows give a size; the values are once, few, many and, for expanded clones, a class.

>TRBJ2-1|NA|TRBV7-2|NA
CASSLAVGANEQFF
TGTGCCAGCAGCTTAGCAGTCGGAGCCAATGAGCAGTTCTTC
>TRBJ1-1|NA|TRBV13|NA
CASSLKGLGTEAFF
TGTGCCAGCAGCCTGAAGGGACTGGGCACTGAAGCTTTCTTT
>TRBJ2-1|TRBD2|TRBV5-4|NA
CASSLTRGGGPTYNEQFF
TGTGCCAGCAGCTTGACTCGGGGCGGGGGGCCTACCTACAATGAGCAGTTCTTC
>TRBJ2-3|TRBD2|TRBV4-1|NA
CASSWEGVPTDTQYF
TGCGCCAGCAGCTGGGAGGGAGTGCCGACAGATACGCAGTATTTT
>TRBJ2-1|TRBD2|TRBV6-5|NA
CASRFRGGRGNEQFF
TGTGCCAGCAGGTTTCGGGGGGGGAGAGGCAATGAGCAGTTCTTC
>TRBJ1-5|NA|TRBV5-1|NA
CASSLDGGSNQPQHF
TGCGCCAGCAGCTTGGATGGGGGCAGCAATCAGCCCCAGCATTTT
>TRBJ2-1|NA|TRBV27|NA
CASRLRDPRALSSYNEQFF
TGTGCCAGCAGACTGCGGGACCCACGAGCCCTAAGCTCCTACAATGAGCAGTTCTTC
>TRBJ2-3|NA|TRBV25-1|NA
CASSETPGARDTQYF
TGTGCCAGCAGTGAAACTCCAGGGGCGAGAGATACGCAGTATTTT
>TRBJ2-5|NA|TRBV11-3|NA
CASSSQGTGTQYF
TGTGCCAGCAGCTCCCAGGGGACGGGGACCCAGTACTTC
>TRBJ2-7|NA|TRBV12-3/TRBV12-4|NA
CAGSTGIYEQYF
TGTGCCGGCAGTACAGGGATCTACGAGCAGTACTTC
>TRBJ1-2|NA|TRBV6-5|NA
CASSTSAIQGGYTF
TGTGCCAGCAGTACCAGCGCCATCCAGGGGGGCTACACCTTC
>TRBJ2-5|NA|TRBV5-1|once
CASSPEGRETQYF
TGCGCCAGCAGCCCGGAGGGCCGGGAGACCCAGTACTTC
>TRBJ2-3|NA|TRBV2|NA
CAGSRDPTDTQYF
TGTGCCGGATCCCGGGATCCCACAGATACGCAGTATTTT
>TRBJ1-1|NA|TRBV9|NA
CASSVQGNTEAFF
TGTGCCAGCAGCGTACAGGGGAACACTGAAGCTTTCTTT
>TRBJ1-1|NA|TRBV27|NA
CASSWGPEAFF
TGTGCCAGCAGTTGGGGGCCCGAAGCTTTCTTT
>TRBJ1-6|NA|TRBV7-2|NA
CASSLYSYNSPLHF
TGTGCCAGCAGCTTATACTCCTATAATTCACCCCTCCACTTT
>TRBJ2-2|NA|TRBV27|NA
CASSGRTSTGELFF
TGTGCCAGCAGTGGGCGTACTTCCACCGGGGAGCTGTTTTTT
>TRBJ2-4|TRBD2|TRBV7-2|NA
CASSLGGLAGRAKNIQYF
TGTGCCAGCAGCTTAGGCGGGCTAGCGGGGAGAGCCAAAAACATTCAGTACTTC
>TRBJ2-6|TRBD1|TRBV6-5|NA
CASRDRAGANVLTF
TGTGCCAGCAGGGACAGGGCTGGGGCCAACGTCCTGACTTTC
>TRBJ2-2|NA|TRBV24-1|NA
CATSDSEGVTGELFF
TGTGCCACCAGTGATTCCGAGGGAGTAACCGGGGAGCTGTTTTTT